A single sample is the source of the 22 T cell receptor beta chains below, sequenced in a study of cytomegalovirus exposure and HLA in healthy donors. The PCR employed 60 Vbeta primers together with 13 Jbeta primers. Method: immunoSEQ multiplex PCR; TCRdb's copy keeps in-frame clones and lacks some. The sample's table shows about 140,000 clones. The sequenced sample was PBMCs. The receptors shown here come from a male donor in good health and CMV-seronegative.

CDR3 DNA: TGTGCCTGGAGTAGGTGGGCAGGGGGAGTAGGTTCACCCCTCCACTTT. Translating it yields CAWSRWAGGVGSPLHF. The chain is built from TRBV30 and TRBJ1-6; 7 bases map to TRBD1. CDR1 and CDR2 (germline): GTSNPN, SVGIG (reference sequence). Trimming removed 2 bases from V and 9 bases from J; junction bases left unmatched: 13. The CDR3 covers 16 residues.

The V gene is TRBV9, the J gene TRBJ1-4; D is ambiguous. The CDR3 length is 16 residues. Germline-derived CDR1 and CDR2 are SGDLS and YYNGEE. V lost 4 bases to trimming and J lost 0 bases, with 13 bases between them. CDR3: CASSPTLASTNEKLFF. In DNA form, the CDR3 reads TGTGCCAGCAGCCCAACCTTAGCGTCAACTAATGAAAAACTGTTTTTT.

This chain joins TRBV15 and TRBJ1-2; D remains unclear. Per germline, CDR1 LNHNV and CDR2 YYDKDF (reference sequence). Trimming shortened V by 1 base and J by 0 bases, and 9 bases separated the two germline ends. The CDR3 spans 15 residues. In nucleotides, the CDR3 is TGTGCCACCAGCAGAGGTGAGACAACTAACTATGGCTACACCTTC. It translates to CATSRGETTNYGYTF.

CDR3 nucleotides: TGTGCCAGCAGCTTGAGGTTCCTTGGTCAGGGGGCGGCCTACGAGCAGTACTTC. It translates to CASSLRFLGQGAAYEQYF. The chain joins TRBV5-6 to TRBJ2-7; the match to TRBD1 covers 8 bases. The CDR3 totals 18 residues. Unmatched junction bases numbered 14, after V lost 1 base and J lost 2 bases. Germline CDR1 SGHDT, CDR2 YYEEEE.

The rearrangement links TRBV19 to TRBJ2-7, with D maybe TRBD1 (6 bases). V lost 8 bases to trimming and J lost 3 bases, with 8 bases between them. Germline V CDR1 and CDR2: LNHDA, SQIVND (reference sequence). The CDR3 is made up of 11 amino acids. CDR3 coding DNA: TGTGCCAGTGGACAGCTCTACGAGCAGTACTTC. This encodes CASGQLYEQYF. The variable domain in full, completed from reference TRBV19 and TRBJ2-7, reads DGGITQSPKYLFRKEGQNVTLSCEQNLNHDAMYWYRQDPGQGLRLIYYSQIVNDFQKGDIAEGYSVSREKKESFPLTVTSAQKNPTAFYLCASGQLYEQYFGPGTRLTVT.

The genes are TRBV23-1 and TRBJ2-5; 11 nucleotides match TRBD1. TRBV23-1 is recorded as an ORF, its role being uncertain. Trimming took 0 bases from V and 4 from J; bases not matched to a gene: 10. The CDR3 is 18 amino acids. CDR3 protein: CASSQSGTGGRRIETQYF. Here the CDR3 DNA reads TGCGCCAGCAGTCAATCGGGGACAGGGGGAAGAAGGATAGAGACCCAGTACTTC.

The CDR3 region is CASSSGLAGLPDTQYF. CDR3 sequence (DNA): TGTGCCAGCAGCTCGGGACTAGCGGGTCTCCCAGATACGCAGTATTTT. The chain has TRBV5-6 and TRBJ2-3; 12 bases map to TRBD2. Germline V lookup: CDR1 SGHDT, CDR2 YYEEEE. J gave up 4 bases and V 3 bases, and 6 bases lay outside the gene matches. The CDR3 contains 16 residues.

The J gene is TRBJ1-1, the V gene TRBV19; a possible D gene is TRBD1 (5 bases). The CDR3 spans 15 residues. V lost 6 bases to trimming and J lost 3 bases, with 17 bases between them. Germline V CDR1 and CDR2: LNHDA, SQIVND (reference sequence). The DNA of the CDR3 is TGTGCCAGTAGCCCCCACCCAGGGTTTGACACTGAAGCTTTCTTT. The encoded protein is CASSPHPGFDTEAFF.

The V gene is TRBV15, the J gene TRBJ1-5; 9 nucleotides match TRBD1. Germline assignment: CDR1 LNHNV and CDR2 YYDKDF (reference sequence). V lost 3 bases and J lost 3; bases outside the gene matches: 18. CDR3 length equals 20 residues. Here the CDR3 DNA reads TGTGCCACCAGCAGGCGGGGAATCGGGACAGGGCGAAGTTCCAATCAGCCCCAGCATTTT. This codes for CATSRRGIGTGRSSNQPQHF.

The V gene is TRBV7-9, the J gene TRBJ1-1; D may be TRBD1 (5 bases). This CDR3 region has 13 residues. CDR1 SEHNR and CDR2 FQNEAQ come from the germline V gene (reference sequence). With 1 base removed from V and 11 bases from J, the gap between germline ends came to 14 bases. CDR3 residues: CASSLVGGSGAFF. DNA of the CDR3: TGTGCCAGCAGCTTAGTCGGGGGGTCGGGTGCTTTCTTT.

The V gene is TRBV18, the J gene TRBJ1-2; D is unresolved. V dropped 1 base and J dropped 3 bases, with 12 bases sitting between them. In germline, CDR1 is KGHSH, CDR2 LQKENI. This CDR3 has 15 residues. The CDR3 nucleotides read TGTGCCAGCTCACCACAAGGGAGTTTTGACTATGGCTACACCTTC. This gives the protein CASSPQGSFDYGYTF.

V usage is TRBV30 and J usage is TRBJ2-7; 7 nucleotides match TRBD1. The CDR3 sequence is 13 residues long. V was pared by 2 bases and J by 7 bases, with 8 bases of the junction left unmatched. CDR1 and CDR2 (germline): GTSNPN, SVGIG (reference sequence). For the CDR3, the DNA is TGTGCCTGGAGTTCCTACAGGGGTTGGGAGCAGTACTTC. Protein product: CAWSSYRGWEQYF.

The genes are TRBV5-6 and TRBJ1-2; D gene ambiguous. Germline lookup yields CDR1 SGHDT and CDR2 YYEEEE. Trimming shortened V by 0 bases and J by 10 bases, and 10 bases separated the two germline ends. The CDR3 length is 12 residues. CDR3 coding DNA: TGTGCCAGCAGCTTGGAGAGGGTCTCCTACACCTTC. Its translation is CASSLERVSYTF.

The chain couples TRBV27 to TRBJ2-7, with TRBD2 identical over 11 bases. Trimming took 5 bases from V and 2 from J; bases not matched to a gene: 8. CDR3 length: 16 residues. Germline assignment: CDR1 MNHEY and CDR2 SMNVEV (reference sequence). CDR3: CASSLTGTSGPYEQYF. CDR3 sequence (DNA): TGTGCCAGCAGTCTCACCGGGACTAGCGGTCCCTACGAGCAGTACTTC.

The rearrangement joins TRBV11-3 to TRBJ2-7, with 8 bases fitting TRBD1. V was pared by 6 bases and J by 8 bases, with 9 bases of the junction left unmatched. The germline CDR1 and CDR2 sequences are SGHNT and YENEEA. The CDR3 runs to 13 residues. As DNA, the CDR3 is TGTGCCAGCAGTAATGGACAGGGAGGTAAGCAGTACTTC. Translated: CASSNGQGGKQYF. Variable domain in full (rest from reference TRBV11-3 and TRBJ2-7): EAGVVQSPRYKIIEKKQPVAFWCNPISGHNTLYWYLQNLGQGPELLIRYENEEAVDDSQLPKDRFSAERLKGVDSTLKIQPAELGDSAVYLCASSNGQGGKQYFGPGTRLTVT.

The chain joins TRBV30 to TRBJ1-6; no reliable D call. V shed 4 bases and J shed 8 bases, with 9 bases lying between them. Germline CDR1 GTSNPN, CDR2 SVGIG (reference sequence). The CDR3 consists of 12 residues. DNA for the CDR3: TGTGCCTGGACCCAGGATTATTCACCCCTCCACTTT. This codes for CAWTQDYSPLHF.

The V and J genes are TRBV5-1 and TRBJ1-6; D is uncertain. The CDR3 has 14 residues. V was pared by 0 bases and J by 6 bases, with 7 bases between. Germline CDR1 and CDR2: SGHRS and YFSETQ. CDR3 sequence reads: CASSLDSGNSPLHF. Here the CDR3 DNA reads TGCGCCAGCAGCTTGGACAGTGGTAATTCACCCCTCCACTTT.

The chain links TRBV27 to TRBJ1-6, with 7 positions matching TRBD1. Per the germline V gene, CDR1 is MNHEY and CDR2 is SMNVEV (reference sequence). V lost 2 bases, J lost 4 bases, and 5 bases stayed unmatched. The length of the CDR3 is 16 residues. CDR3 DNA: TGTGCCAGCAGTTTAGGGACAGCAGGATATAATTCACCCCTCCACTTT. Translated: CASSLGTAGYNSPLHF.

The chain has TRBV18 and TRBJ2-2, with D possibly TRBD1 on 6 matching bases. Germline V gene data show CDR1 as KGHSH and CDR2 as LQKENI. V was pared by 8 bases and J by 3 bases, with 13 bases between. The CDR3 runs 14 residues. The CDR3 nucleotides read TGTGCCAGCCTGAAGGCAGGGGACACCGGGGAGCTGTTTTTT. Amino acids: CASLKAGDTGELFF.

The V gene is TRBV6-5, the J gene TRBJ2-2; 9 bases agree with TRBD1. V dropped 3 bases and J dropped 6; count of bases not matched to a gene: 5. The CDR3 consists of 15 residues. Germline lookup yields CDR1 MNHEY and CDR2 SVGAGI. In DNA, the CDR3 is TGTGCCAGCAGTTATCGGGACAGGGATTCCGGGGAGCTGTTTTTT. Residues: CASSYRDRDSGELFF.

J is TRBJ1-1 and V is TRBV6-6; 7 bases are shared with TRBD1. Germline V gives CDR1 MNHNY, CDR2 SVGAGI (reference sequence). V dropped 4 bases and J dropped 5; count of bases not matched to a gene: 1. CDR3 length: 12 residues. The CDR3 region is CASSSGGTEAFF. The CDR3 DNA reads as TGTGCCAGCAGTTCAGGGGGGACTGAAGCTTTCTTT.

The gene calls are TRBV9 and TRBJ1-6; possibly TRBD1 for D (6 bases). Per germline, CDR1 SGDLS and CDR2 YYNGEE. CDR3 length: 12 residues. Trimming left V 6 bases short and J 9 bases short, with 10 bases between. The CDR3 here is CASNSQGSPLHF. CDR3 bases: TGTGCCAGCAACTCACAGGGTTCACCCCTCCACTTT.